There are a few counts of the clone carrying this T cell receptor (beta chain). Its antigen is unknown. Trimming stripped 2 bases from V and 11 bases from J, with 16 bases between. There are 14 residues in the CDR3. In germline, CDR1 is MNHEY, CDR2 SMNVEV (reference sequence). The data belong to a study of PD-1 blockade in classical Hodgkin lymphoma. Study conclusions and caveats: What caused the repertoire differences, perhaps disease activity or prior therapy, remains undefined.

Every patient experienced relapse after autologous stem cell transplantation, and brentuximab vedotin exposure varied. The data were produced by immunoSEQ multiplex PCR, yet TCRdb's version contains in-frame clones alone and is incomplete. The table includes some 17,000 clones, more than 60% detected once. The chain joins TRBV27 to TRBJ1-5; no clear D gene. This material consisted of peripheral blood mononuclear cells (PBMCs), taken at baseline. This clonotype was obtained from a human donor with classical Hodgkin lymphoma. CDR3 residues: CASSLIGPREAQHF. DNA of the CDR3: TGTGCCAGCAGTTTAATAGGGCCCCGGGAGGCCCAGCATTTT.